This TCR beta chain was sequenced during a study of PD-1 blockade in classical Hodgkin lymphoma. All the patients suffered relapse after autologous stem cell transplantation, and brentuximab vedotin exposure differed. The assay was immunoSEQ multiplex PCR, and TCRdb's table has in-frame clones only and misses some. The data hold over 3,500 clones, with over 75% observed a single time. This clone came up a few times. The antigen is undetermined. Study observations and caveats: Whereas CD4+ TCR diversity had risen significantly by C4D1, CD8+ TCR diversity had not. Reported baseline diversity: healthy donors highest, relapsed/refractory patients lowest.

V was clipped by 3 bases and J by 3 bases; unmatched bases: 10. Germline assignment: CDR1 SGHRS and CDR2 YFSETQ. CDR3 length: 17 residues. The input for sequencing was peripheral blood mononuclear cells (PBMCs), taken at baseline. The chain couples TRBV5-1 to TRBJ2-3; TRBD2 matches at 10 bases. This TCR came from a human donor with classical Hodgkin lymphoma. CDR3 protein: CASSSILSGRGTDTQYF. The CDR3 coding sequence is TGCGCCAGCAGCTCCATCCTAAGCGGGAGGGGGACAGATACGCAGTATTTT.